This T cell receptor (beta chain) emerged from a study of T-cell reconstitution after alpha-beta-depleted transplantation in children. This CDR3 is built from 15 residues. Germline V gene data show CDR1 as SGDLS and CDR2 as YYNGEE. This sample's TCRbeta library carried unique molecular identifier barcodes. In TCRdb, the PCR reads were re-called with MiXCR into one record per CDR3 protein. In the table there are approximately 490,000 distinct CDR3 sequences, roughly a tenth of which are singletons. As to this clonotype: This may be a read error: a much more frequent sequence differs by one nucleotide.

V is TRBV9 and J is TRBJ2-3; the match to TRBD2 covers 7 bases. Here the sequenced sample was PBMCs, taken before TCRalphabeta/CD19-depleted stem cell transplant. This TCR was recovered from a child between 2 and 9 years old with inherited bone marrow failure, due to receive a stem cell transplant. CDR3 sequence reads: CASSGRAAGGETQNF. In DNA, the CDR3 is TGTGCCAGCAGCGGAAGGGCCGCTGGGGGGGAGACGCAGAATTTT. The entire variable domain, with the rest obtained from reference TRBV9 and TRBJ2-3, is as follows: DSGVTQTPKHLITATGQRVTLRCSPRSGDLSVYWYQQSLDQGLQFLIQYYNGEERAKGNILERFSAQQFPDLHSELNLSSLELGDSALYFCASSGRAAGGETQNFGPGTRLTVL.